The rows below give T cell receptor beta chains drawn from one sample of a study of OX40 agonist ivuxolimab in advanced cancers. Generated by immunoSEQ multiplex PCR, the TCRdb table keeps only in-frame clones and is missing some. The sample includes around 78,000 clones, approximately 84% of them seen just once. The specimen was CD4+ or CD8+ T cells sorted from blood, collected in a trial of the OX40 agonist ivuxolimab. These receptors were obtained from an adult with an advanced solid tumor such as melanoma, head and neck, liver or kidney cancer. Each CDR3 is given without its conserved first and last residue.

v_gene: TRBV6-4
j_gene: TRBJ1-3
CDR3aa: ASTGTESGNTIY

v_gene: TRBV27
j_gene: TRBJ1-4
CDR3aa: ASSATGQPVGKLF

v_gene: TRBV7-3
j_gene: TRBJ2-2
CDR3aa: ASSQRGQTRTGELF

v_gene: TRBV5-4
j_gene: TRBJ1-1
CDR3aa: ASSPKGAGDRAEAF

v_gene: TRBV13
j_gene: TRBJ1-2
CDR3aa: ASSTTGSRYGYT

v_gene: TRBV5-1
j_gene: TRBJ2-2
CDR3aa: ASSLGLSTGDTGELF

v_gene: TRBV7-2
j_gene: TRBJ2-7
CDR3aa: ASSKGLAGGEQY

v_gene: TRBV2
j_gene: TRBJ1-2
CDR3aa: ASSGTGFGYT

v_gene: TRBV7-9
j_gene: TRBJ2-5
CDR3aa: ASSLGRAGVRETQY

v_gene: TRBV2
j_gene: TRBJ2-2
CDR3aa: ASSAVTVTGELF

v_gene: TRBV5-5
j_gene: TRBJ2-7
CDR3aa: ASSLANSGSGEQY

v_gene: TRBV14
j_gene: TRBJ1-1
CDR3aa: ASSQATANTEAF

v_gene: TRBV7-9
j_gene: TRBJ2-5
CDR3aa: ASSPHSGGVAAQY

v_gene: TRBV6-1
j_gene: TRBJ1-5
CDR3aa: ASSDLGFNQPQH

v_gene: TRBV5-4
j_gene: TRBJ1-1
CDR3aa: ASSYSTELKAF

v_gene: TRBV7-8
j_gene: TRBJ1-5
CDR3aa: ASSVMGQGAGNQPQH

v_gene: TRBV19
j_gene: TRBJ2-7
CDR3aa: ASSLGGVYEQY

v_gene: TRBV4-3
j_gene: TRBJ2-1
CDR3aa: ASSQDGLLAGTYNEQF

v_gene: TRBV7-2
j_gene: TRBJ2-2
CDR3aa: ASSLVGREGGELF

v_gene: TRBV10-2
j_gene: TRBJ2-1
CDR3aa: ASSVRRGGSDEQF

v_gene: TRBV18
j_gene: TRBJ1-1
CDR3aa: ASSGLGGKTAEAF

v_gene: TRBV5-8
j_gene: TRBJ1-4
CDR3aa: ASSPDPVWGKLF

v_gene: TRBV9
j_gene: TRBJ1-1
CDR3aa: ASSVEWRVGTEAF

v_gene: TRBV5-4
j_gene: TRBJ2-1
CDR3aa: ASSLAIAVTQSSYNEQF

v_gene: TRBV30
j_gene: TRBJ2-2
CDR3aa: AWRMGAGTGELF

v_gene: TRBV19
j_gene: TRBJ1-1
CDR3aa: ASYDRVLTEAF

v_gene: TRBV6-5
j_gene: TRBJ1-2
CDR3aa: ASRPGVDYGYT

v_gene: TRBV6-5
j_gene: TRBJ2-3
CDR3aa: ASTPTGTRTQY

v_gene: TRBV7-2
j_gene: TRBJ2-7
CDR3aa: ASSLVTAEQY

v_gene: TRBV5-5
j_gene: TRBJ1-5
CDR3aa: ASSPRQGSPTTHQPQH

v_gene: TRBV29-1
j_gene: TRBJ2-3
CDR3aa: SADPSTDTQY

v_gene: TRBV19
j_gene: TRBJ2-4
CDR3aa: ATESGGSKNIQY

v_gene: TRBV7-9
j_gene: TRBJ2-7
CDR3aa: AMAREGSYEQY

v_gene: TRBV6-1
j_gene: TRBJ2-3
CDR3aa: ASSLGGAGDTQY

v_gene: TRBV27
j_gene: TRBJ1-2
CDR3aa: ASLPLDRRTYGYT

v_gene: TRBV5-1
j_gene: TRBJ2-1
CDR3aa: ASRPTTSGRAGNEQF

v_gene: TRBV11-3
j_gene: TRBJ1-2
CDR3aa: ASSPEDSTTNYGYT

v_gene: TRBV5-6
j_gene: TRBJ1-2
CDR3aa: ASSPPLDRIEGYT

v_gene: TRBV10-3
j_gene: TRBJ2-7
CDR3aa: AISDPGTGAYEQY

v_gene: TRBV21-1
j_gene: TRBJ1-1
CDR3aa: ASGGGHTEAF

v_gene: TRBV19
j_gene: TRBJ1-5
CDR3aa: ASTGTVDQPQH

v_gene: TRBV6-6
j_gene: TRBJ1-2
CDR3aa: ASRGDRGHGYT

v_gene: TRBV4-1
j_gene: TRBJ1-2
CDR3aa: ASSHPVGGNYGYT

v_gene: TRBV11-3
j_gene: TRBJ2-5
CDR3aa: ASSLAGGVEETQY

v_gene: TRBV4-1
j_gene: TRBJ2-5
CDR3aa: ASSQVLAGGQETQY

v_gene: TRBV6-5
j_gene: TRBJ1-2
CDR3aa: ASSSTGDYGYT

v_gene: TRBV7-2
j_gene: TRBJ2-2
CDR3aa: ASSFATSGATGELF

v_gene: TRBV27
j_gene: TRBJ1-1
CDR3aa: ASSSSALTEAF

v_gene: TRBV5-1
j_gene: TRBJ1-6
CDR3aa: ASSNRGSYNSPLH

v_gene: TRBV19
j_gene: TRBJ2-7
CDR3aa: AVGTGDYEQY

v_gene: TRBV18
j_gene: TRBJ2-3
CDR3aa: ASSPQGDLSTDTQY

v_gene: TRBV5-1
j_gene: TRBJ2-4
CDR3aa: ASSKGTIEDIQY

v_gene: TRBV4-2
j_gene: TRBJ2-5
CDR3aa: ASSPGGAYQETQY